The next 6 T cell receptor beta chains were all read from a single sample in a study of cytomegalovirus exposure and HLA in healthy donors. The PCR made use of 60 Vbeta and 13 Jbeta primers. TCRdb's copy holds only in-frame clones and misses some; the assay was immunoSEQ multiplex PCR. This table has around 200,000 clones, roughly 84% appearing once. Material for sequencing was PBMCs. All receptors come from a girl aged 5 to 17 in good health and CMV-seronegative.

The chain recombines TRBV30 with TRBJ2-7; TRBD2 aligns across 8 bases. The length of the CDR3 is 15 residues. Trimming took 0 bases from V and 9 from J; bases not matched to a gene: 13. CDR1 is GTSNPN and CDR2 is SVGIG in the germline V gene (reference sequence). Here the CDR3 DNA reads TGTGCCTGGAGTGTACGACCGAGCGGGGGAATGGGGCAGTACTTC. Translation: CAWSVRPSGGMGQYF. The full variable domain, rest sourced from reference TRBV30 and TRBJ2-7, is SQTIHQWPATLVQPVGSPLSLECTVEGTSNPNLYWYRQAAGRGLQLLFYSVGIGQISSEVPQNLSASRPQDRQFILSSKKLLLSDSGFYLCAWSVRPSGGMGQYFGPGTRLTVT.

The J gene is TRBJ2-1, the V gene TRBV5-8, with 11 bases matching TRBD2. The V gene end was trimmed by 0 bases and the J gene end by 4 bases; junction bases not matched to a gene: 15. Germline loops: CDR1 SGHTS, CDR2 YDEGEE. This CDR3 spans 20 amino acids. This CDR3 reads CASSLVAGGPVDGPYNEQFF. The CDR3 DNA reads TGTGCCAGCAGCTTGGTAGCGGGAGGGCCAGTTGATGGCCCATACAATGAGCAGTTCTTC.

The chain carries TRBV15 and TRBJ1-2; TRBD1 matches 8 bases. Germline V gene lookup returns CDR1 LNHNV and CDR2 YYDKDF (reference sequence). The V segment lost 1 base and the J segment 8 bases; nucleotides outside the gene matches: 9. CDR3 length equals 15 residues. This CDR3 is CATSRVGRGREGYTF. CDR3 bases: TGTGCCACCAGCAGAGTAGGCAGGGGGCGCGAAGGCTACACCTTC.

This clone was counted a few times. The chain is built from TRBV6-5 and TRBJ1-2, with D unclear. V was clipped by 5 bases and J by 2 bases, with 6 bases between them. Looked up from germline, CDR1 is MNHEY and CDR2 is SVGAGI. The CDR3 totals 12 residues. The CDR3 region is CASSQMNYGYTF. CDR3 coding DNA: TGTGCCAGCAGTCAGATGAACTATGGCTACACCTTC.

This chain connects TRBV28 to TRBJ1-6; 9 nucleotides agree with TRBD1. This CDR3 comprises 13 residues. The V and J ends lost 2 bases and 16 bases, in that order; junction bases with no gene match: 6. The germline V gene has CDR1 MDHEN and CDR2 SYDVKM. The CDR3 here is CASSLLLGQGLHF. The CDR3 DNA sequence: TGTGCCAGCAGTTTACTCCTGGGACAGGGACTCCACTTT.

This clone was picked up one time. The rearrangement joins TRBV7-9 to TRBJ2-1; 8 positions match TRBD2. J was trimmed by 8 bases and V by 5 bases; bases with no gene match: 11. In germline, CDR1 is SEHNR, CDR2 FQNEAQ (reference sequence). The CDR3 is made up of 15 amino acids. The CDR3 loop is CASSQKGSGIDEQFF. CDR3 in DNA: TGTGCCAGCAGCCAAAAGGGTAGCGGGATAGATGAGCAGTTCTTC.